The clone carrying this TCR beta chain was seen a handful of times. The record originates from a study of CD8 T cells in Susac syndrome. RNA in amounts of about 0.5 to 1 ug was reverse transcribed with random hexamers. Each CDR3 protein is one row after TCRdb ran MiXCR on the immunoSEQ multiplex PCR reads. In the table there are about 120,000 distinct CDR3 sequences, about nine tenths of which are singletons. V dropped 1 base and J dropped 5 bases, with 8 bases sitting between them. The CDR3 is 13 residues long. The V gene's germline CDR1 is SQVTM and CDR2 ANQGSEA. The receptor's source is a human donor in good health. What was sequenced was CD4+ T cells from PBMCs. This chain connects TRBV29-1 to TRBJ1-4; no definite D call. As DNA, the CDR3 is TGCAGCGTTGAAGTATATAGGAATGAAAAACTGTTTTTT. Encoded protein: CSVEVYRNEKLFF.